The text below deals with one T cell receptor beta chain. This sample was taken from a study of blood T cell repertoires in COVID-19. Study background: Acute-phase and convalescent COVID-19 samples originated in the United States, Italy and Spain. From T cells, B-cell-depleted T cells, or PBMCs came the material, which was cDNA or gDNA.

This CDR3 is 15 amino acids long. The V end lost 3 bases, the J end lost 3 bases, and 14 bases lay between the germline ends. Germline V gene lookup returns CDR1 MGHRA and CDR2 YSYEKL. As handled by the study authors: Quantification of nucleated cells was approximated via reference gene primer amplification. Clones were read by immunoSEQ multiplex PCR, and TCRdb kept only the in-frame ones, dropping some. Clonal size and the V and J genes are those of that table, whereas D and trimming came from the DNA. This table has about 98,000 clones, roughly 86% appearing once. V is TRBV4-1 and J is TRBJ1-1; D gene unclear. Sequenced material: peripheral blood. This clonotype was sampled from a man in his forties or fifties with active or convalescent COVID-19. CDR3: CASSQGAQADTEAFF. The CDR3, as DNA: TGCGCCAGCAGCCAGGGAGCCCAGGCGGACACTGAAGCTTTCTTT.